The TCR beta chain under discussion was sequenced for a study of blood T cell repertoires in COVID-19. Germline CDR1 and CDR2: MDHEN and SYDVKM. The CDR3 sequence is 13 residues long. The V gene lost 5 bases and the J gene lost 3 bases, with 10 bases spanning the gap. Data came from immunoSEQ multiplex PCR; TCRdb stores just in-frame clones and leaves some out. This table holds 200,000 to 300,000 clones, roughly four fifths found once. This sequence originates from a woman aged 80 or older with acute or convalescent COVID-19. The specimen sequenced was peripheral blood. The rearrangement links TRBV28 to TRBJ1-1; tentative D call: TRBD1 (6 bases). The DNA for the CDR3 is TGTGCCAGCAGTCTACGGACAGACACTGAAGCTTTCTTT. Its protein is CASSLRTDTEAFF. Looking up the rest from reference TRBV28 and TRBJ1-1 gives the full variable domain: DVKVTQSSRYLVKRTGEKVFLECVQDMDHENMFWYRQDPGLGLRLIYFSYDVKMKEKGDIPEGYSVSREKKERFSLILESASTNQTSMYLCASSLRTDTEAFFGQGTRLTVV.